This T cell receptor beta chain was captured by sequencing in a study of shared clonotypes between healthy human individuals. V lost 1 base to trimming and J lost 8 bases, with 6 bases between them. Germline lookup yields CDR1 DFQATT and CDR2 SNEGSKA (reference sequence). There are 11 residues in the CDR3. Points from the study as a whole: It was the few donors that limited the genetic and exposure-history diversity represented.

Clones were read by immunoSEQ multiplex PCR, and TCRdb kept only the in-frame ones, dropping some. The table lists approximately 980,000 clones, 60% to 85% of them singletons, with roughly 1.5% in the top ten. In the case of this clone: As yet, its antigen is unknown.

This TCR derives from a man aged 18 to 29 in good health. Source material: memory CD4+ T cells sorted from blood. Noted subset: CD45RA-negative fraction. This chain joins TRBV20-1 and TRBJ2-1; D ambiguous. The CDR3 loop is CSARVDHEQFF. The CDR3 DNA is TGCAGTGCTAGAGTCGACCATGAGCAGTTCTTC.